This entry is about one T cell receptor beta chain. This clone appeared a few times. This clone's antigen is unknown. Base qualities are not recorded, but no much larger clone differs from it by a single base. A distance of 13 bases separates the germline ends of V and J, which lose 4 bases and 6 bases respectively. Based on the germline V gene, the CDR1 and CDR2 sequences are SGHRS and YFSETQ. Its CDR3 holds 13 amino acids, cysteine through phenylalanine. Kept here is only the CDR3 DNA, which spans 39 bases and is read in frame from base 1. Genomic DNA was extracted with the Qiagen DNeasy kit from unsorted PBMCs and from negatively selected CD4+ and CD8+ fractions. TCR beta CDR3 regions were amplified by immunoSEQ multiplex PCR using primers annealing to V and J segments. A synthetic immune receptor repertoire was used to minimize amplification bias, and remaining bias was computationally removed after sequencing. For the original study's pipeline: Repertoire diversity was quantified as the Shannon entropy index using custom Python scripts. Unsorted, CD4+ and CD8+ repertoires were analyzed separately, except in combined analyses where CD4+ and CD8+ sequences were merged in silico. Clonal expansion was defined as a frequency increase of at least 2-fold after treatment compared with C1D1, and clones undetected at baseline were assigned a pseudocount of 0.5. Clones with 0 or 1 copy at C1D1 were classified as singleton clones, and clones with 2 or more copies were classified as non-singleton clones. Clones expanded in unsorted samples were assigned a CD4+, CD8+ or unknown annotation through matching of protein sequences in sorted samples from the same patient. Wilcoxon tests on paired samples were used to test diversity changes from C1D1 to C4D1. TCRdb mirrors the immuneACCESS table, restricted to in-frame sequences. Some clones are absent from its copies; in checked studies, under half trace to an unresolved V gene, and the reason for the others is unknown. V, J and clone size were drawn from that table, and D and trimming were deduced from the DNA. Here the sample has about 41,000 clones; around 69% occur a single time. The ten biggest clones cover under 3% of the sample.

This entry belongs to a study of PD-1 blockade in classical Hodgkin lymphoma (dated by TCRdb to about 2020). A note on the overall study: Nivolumab dosing was 3 mg/kg intravenously every 2 weeks, continuing until either disease progression or unacceptable toxicity. A peripheral blood immune signature of response to PD-1 blockade in classical Hodgkin lymphoma was defined using TCR beta sequencing and CyTOF.

General conclusions and limits of the study: Baseline TCR diversity was reported to be lower in newly diagnosed patients than in healthy donors and to be lower still in relapsed/refractory patients. The study was restricted to a single clinical trial cohort, and the causes of repertoire differences, possibly disease activity or prior therapy, were left undefined. Diversity was lower in patients who began nivolumab less than 1 year after ASCT, so these patients were left out of later analyses to avoid confounding by immune reconstitution. CD4+ but not CD8+ TCR diversity rose significantly by C4D1 (p=0.0027 vs p=0.16), most apparent in complete responders (p=0.02). Baseline diversity similar to that of newly diagnosed patients was observed in trial patients achieving complete response, whereas significantly lower diversity was observed in partial responders and progressors.

What the time point label conveys for this sample: cycle 4 day 1 (C4D1), after more than 5 weeks of nivolumab. Every trial patient had relapsed after autologous stem cell transplantation, and cohorts A, B and C differed in prior brentuximab vedotin exposure. The trial cohort was composed of over 50 patients with relapsed/refractory classical Hodgkin lymphoma, for whom complete response, partial response or progressive disease was recorded as best overall response. In the multi-cohort phase II CheckMate 205 trial, trial patients received single-agent nivolumab. An independent review committee assessed best overall response by applying the 2007 International Working Group response criteria. Trial PBMCs were collected just before the start of nivolumab (C1D1) and during therapy at cycle 2 day 1 and cycle 4 day 1. Peripheral blood was collected in 8 mL Vacutainer Cell Preparation Tubes, from which PBMCs were isolated by centrifugation and then cryopreserved.

Sequences were derived from peripheral blood mononuclear cells (PBMCs), sampled before the fourth cycle of nivolumab. This TCR was sampled from a human donor with classical Hodgkin lymphoma. The chain employs TRBV5-1 and TRBJ1-1, with TRBD1 tentatively as D gene (6 bases match). The base sequence is TGCGCCAGCAGCACGGGACACATCCCTGAAGCTTTCTTT. Its protein reads: CASSTGHIPEAFF.